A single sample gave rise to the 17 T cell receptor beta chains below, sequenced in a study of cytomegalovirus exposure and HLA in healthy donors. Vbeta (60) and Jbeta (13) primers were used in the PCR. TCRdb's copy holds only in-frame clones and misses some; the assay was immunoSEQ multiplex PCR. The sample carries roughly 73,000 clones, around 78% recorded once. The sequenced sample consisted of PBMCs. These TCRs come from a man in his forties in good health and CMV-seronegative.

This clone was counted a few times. The chain's CDR3 is CASSSRGGPNNSPLHF. Written as DNA, the CDR3 is TGTGCCAGCAGCTCTCGGGGTGGACCCAATAATTCACCCCTCCACTTT. The V and J genes are TRBV5-6 and TRBJ1-6, with D uncertain. The CDR3 is 16 amino acids. With 3 bases removed from V and 5 bases from J, the gap between germline ends came to 15 bases. Germline-derived CDR1 and CDR2 are SGHDT and YYEEEE. Full variable domain (remainder filled in from reference TRBV5-6 and TRBJ1-6): DAGVTQSPTHLIKTRGQQVTLRCSPKSGHDTVSWYQQALGQGPQFIFQYYEEEERQRGNFPDRFSGHQFPNYSSELNVNALLLGDSALYLCASSSRGGPNNSPLHFGNGTRLTVT.

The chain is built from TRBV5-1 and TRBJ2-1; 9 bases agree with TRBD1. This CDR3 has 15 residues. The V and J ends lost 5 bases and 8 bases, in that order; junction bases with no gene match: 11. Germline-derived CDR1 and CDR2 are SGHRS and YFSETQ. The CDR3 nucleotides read TGCGCCAGCAGTTGGCGGGACAGGGAAACCGATGAGCAGTTCTTC. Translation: CASSWRDRETDEQFF.

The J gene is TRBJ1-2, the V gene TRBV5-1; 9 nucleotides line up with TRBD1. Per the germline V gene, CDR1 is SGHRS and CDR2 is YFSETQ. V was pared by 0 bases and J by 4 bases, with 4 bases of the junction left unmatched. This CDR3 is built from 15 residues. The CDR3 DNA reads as TGCGCCAGCAGCTTGGCGGGGACAGGGTCCTATGGCTACACCTTC. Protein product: CASSLAGTGSYGYTF.

CDR3 nucleotides: TGTGCCAGCACCGGGACAGGGGGAACCGGGGAGCTGTTTTTT. Residues: CASTGTGGTGELFF. The chain employs TRBV6-1 and TRBJ2-2, with 11 bases aligning to TRBD1. The ends lost 7 bases at V and 5 bases at J; junction bases unmatched: 3. CDR1 MNHNS and CDR2 SASEGT come from the germline V gene. This CDR3 is 14 amino acids long.

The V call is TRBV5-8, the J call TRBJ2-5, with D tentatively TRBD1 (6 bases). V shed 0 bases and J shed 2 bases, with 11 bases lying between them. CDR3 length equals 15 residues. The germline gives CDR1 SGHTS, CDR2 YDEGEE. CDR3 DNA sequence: TGTGCCAGCAGCTTGGACAGGGCGGCACAAGAGACCCAGTACTTC. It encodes CASSLDRAAQETQYF.

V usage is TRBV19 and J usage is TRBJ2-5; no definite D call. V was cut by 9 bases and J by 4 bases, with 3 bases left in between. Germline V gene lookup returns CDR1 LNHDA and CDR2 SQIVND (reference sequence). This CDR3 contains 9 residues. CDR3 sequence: CASGETQYF. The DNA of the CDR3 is TGTGCCAGCGGAGAGACCCAGTACTTC.

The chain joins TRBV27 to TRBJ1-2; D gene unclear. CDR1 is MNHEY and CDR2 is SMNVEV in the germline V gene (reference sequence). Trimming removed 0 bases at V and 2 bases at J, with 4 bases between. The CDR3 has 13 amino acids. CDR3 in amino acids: CASSLSPNYGYTF. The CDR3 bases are TGTGCCAGCAGTTTATCTCCGAACTATGGCTACACCTTC.

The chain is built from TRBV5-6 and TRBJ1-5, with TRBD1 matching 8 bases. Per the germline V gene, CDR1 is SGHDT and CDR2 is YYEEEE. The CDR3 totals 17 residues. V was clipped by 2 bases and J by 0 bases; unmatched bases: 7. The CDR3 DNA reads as TGTGCCAGCAGCTTTACTTTGACAGGGGTTAGCAATCAGCCCCAGCATTTT. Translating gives CASSFTLTGVSNQPQHF.

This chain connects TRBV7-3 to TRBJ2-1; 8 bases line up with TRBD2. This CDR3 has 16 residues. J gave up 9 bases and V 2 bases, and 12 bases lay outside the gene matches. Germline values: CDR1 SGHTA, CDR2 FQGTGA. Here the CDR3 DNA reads TGTGCCAGCAGCTTAGGGACGGGGGGGGCTCTTGGTGAGCAGTTCTTC. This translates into CASSLGTGGALGEQFF. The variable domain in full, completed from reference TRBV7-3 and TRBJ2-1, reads GAGVSQTPSNKVTEKGKYVELRCDPISGHTALYWYRQSLGQGPEFLIYFQGTGAADDSGLPNDRFFAVRPEGSVSTLKIQRTERGDSAVYLCASSLGTGGALGEQFFGPGTRLTVL.

The CDR3 loop reads CASSVGGQGRTEAFF. CDR3 DNA sequence: TGTGCCAGCAGCGTTGGGGGACAGGGTCGGACTGAAGCTTTCTTT. This chain links TRBV9 with TRBJ1-1, with 9 bases matching TRBD1. V gave up 2 bases and J gave up 5 bases; unmatched junction bases: 7. The CDR3 extends over 15 amino acids. Germline lookup yields CDR1 SGDLS and CDR2 YYNGEE.

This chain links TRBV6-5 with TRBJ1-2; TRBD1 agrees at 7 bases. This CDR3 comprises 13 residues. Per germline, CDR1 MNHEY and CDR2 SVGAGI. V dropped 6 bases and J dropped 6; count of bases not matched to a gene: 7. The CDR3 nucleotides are TGTGCCAGCAGACCCACAGGGGTTGATGGCTACACCTTC. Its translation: CASRPTGVDGYTF.

The CDR3 protein is CASTRGLYDGYTF. The DNA of the CDR3 is TGTGCCAGCACTCGAGGCCTATATGATGGCTACACCTTC. The V and J genes are TRBV6-1 and TRBJ1-2; no clear D gene. The CDR3 sequence is 13 residues long. Germline V CDR1 and CDR2: MNHNS, SASEGT. Trimming stripped 7 bases from V and 6 bases from J, with 15 bases between.

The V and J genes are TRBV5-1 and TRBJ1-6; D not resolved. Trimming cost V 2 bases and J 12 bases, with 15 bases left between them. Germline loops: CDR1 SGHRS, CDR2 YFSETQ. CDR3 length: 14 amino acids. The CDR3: CASSFIPGDGPLHF. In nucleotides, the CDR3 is TGCGCCAGCAGCTTTATCCCAGGCGACGGACCCCTCCACTTT.

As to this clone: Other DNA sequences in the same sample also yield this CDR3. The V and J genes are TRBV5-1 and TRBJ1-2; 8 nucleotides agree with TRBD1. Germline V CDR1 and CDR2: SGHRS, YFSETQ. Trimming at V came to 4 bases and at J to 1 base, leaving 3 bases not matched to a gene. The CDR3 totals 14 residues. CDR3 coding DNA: TGCGCCAGCAGCCCAGGACAGGGTAACTATGGCTACACCTTC. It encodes CASSPGQGNYGYTF.

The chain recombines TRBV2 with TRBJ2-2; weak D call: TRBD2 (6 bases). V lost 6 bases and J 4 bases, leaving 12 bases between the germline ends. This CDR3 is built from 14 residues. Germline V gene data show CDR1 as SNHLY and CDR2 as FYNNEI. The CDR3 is CASRRDPLTGELFF. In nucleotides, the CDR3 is TGTGCCAGCAGGCGGGACCCCCTCACCGGGGAGCTGTTTTTT.

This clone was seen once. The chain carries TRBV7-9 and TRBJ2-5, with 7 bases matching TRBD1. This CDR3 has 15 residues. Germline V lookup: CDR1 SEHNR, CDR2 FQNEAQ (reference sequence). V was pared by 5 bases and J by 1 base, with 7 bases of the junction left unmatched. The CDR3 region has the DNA TGTGCCAGCAGCGATGACAGGGAGACCCAAGAGACCCAGTACTTC. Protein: CASSDDRETQETQYF.

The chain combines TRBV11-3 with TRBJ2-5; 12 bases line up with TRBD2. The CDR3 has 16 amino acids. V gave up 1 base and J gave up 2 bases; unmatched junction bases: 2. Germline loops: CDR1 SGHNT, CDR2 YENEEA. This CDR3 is CASSLGGLAGQETQYF. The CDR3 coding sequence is TGTGCCAGCAGCTTAGGTGGACTAGCGGGGCAAGAGACCCAGTACTTC.